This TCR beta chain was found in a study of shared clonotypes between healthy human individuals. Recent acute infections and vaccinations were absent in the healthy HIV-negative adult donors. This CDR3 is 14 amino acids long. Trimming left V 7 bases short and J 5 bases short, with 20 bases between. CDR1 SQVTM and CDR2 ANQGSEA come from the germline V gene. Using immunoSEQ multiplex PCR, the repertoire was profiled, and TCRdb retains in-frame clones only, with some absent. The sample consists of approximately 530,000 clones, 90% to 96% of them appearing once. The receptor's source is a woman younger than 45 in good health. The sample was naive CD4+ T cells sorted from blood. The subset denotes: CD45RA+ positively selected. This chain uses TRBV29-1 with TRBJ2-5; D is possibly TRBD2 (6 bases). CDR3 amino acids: CSAGADGGAETQYF. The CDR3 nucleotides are TGCAGCGCTGGGGCGGATGGCGGGGCGGAGACCCAGTACTTC.